What follows are 5 T cell receptor beta chains derived from one specimen sequenced in a study of OX40 agonist ivuxolimab in advanced cancers. TCRdb's copy holds only in-frame clones and misses some; the assay was immunoSEQ multiplex PCR. The sample records around 72,000 clones, 75% to 90% being singletons. The sequencing used CD4+ or CD8+ T cells sorted from blood, collected in a trial of the OX40 agonist ivuxolimab. All receptors come from an adult with an advanced solid tumor such as melanoma, head and neck, liver or kidney cancer.

This clone was observed a few times. The gene calls are TRBV30 and TRBJ2-5, with TRBD2 matching over 7 bases. The CDR3 length is 13 residues. The V and J ends lost 4 bases and 6 bases, in that order; junction bases with no gene match: 8. Germline V CDR1 and CDR2: GTSNPN, SVGIG (reference sequence). The CDR3, as DNA: TGTGCCTGGACTAGCGGACCGACGAAGACCCAGTACTTC. Translated, it gives CAWTSGPTKTQYF.

The rearrangement uses TRBV29-1 and TRBJ1-2; D might be TRBD1 (5 bases). The CDR3 runs to 12 residues. Germline CDR1 reads SQVTM; CDR2 reads ANQGSEA. V dropped 5 bases and J dropped 7 bases, with 14 bases sitting between them. DNA of the CDR3: TGCAGCGTTCGGGACGGGAAGGCTGGCTACACCTTC. Protein: CSVRDGKAGYTF.

The chain is built from TRBV4-3 and TRBJ1-2; D remains unclear. The CDR3 totals 15 residues. Trimming cost V 0 bases and J 4 bases, with 12 bases left between them. Germline values: CDR1 LGHNA, CDR2 YSLEER. CDR3 sequence reads: CASSQDLGRGYGYTF. The CDR3 DNA reads as TGCGCCAGCAGCCAAGATCTGGGTAGAGGCTATGGCTACACCTTC.

The rearrangement joins TRBV19 to TRBJ2-7; D gene ambiguous. The CDR3 is made up of 14 amino acids. The germline V and J ends were trimmed by 4 bases and 4 bases, with 14 bases remaining between them. CDR1 LNHDA and CDR2 SQIVND come from the germline V gene (reference sequence). In DNA, the CDR3 is TGTGCCAGTAGTAGTTCCGGTTCGATTTACGAGCAGTACTTC. Protein: CASSSSGSIYEQYF.

The chain employs TRBV28 and TRBJ2-6; 7 nucleotides match TRBD1. Per the germline V gene, CDR1 is MDHEN and CDR2 is SYDVKM. V dropped 6 bases and J dropped 5; count of bases not matched to a gene: 19. The CDR3 consists of 19 residues. CDR3 protein: CASSPSRTGDRSRANVLTF. As DNA, the CDR3 is TGTGCCAGCAGCCCCTCCCGGACAGGTGACAGAAGCCGGGCCAACGTCCTGACTTTC.